One and the same sample provided the 15 T cell receptor beta chains below, sequenced in a study of OX40 agonist ivuxolimab in advanced cancers. The method was immunoSEQ multiplex PCR; TCRdb's version includes in-frame clones alone and lacks a portion of them. The profile shows around 84,000 clones, about 92% of them singletons. The specimen comprised CD4+ or CD8+ T cells sorted from blood, sampled in a trial of the OX40 agonist ivuxolimab. These receptors came from an adult with an advanced solid tumor such as melanoma, head and neck, liver or kidney cancer.

The rearrangement links TRBV7-4 to TRBJ1-5, with D maybe TRBD1 (6 bases). V lost 1 base, J lost 7 bases, and 14 bases lay in between. From germline, CDR1 is SGHVT and CDR2 SQSDAQ. The CDR3 totals 15 residues. The CDR3 bases are TGTGCCAGCAGCTTAGACAGGGTTCGGGACCAGCCCCAGCATTTT. This codes for CASSLDRVRDQPQHF.

The V call is TRBV7-9, the J call TRBJ2-1; 11 nucleotides agree with TRBD1. V shed 4 bases and J 0 bases; nucleotides not matched to a gene: 2. The CDR3 totals 16 residues. From germline, CDR1 is SEHNR and CDR2 FQNEAQ (reference sequence). In DNA, the CDR3 is TGTGCCAGCAGCTCAGGACAGGGGGCCTCCTACAATGAGCAGTTCTTC. As protein: CASSSGQGASYNEQFF.

The chain uses TRBV5-1 and TRBJ2-2; 8 bases fit TRBD1. The V and J ends lost 4 bases and 5 bases, in that order; junction bases with no gene match: 7. The CDR3 has 15 residues. The germline V gene encodes CDR1 SGHRS and CDR2 YFSETQ. This CDR3 reads CASSPDRGITGELFF. The CDR3, as DNA: TGCGCCAGCAGCCCCGACAGGGGTATTACCGGGGAGCTGTTTTTT.

This clone was found once. The chain combines TRBV15 with TRBJ2-1; 7 positions match TRBD2. The ends lost 0 bases at V and 9 bases at J; junction bases unmatched: 14. CDR1 is LNHNV and CDR2 is YYDKDF in the germline V gene (reference sequence). The length of the CDR3 is 17 residues. DNA of the CDR3: TGTGCCACCAGCAGAGATCGCGCGGGGGACTCGGCAGGTGAGCAGTTCTTC. This sequence encodes CATSRDRAGDSAGEQFF.

This clone was seen only once. The V gene is TRBV19, the J gene TRBJ2-7, with TRBD1 matching over 7 bases. Germline V gene data show CDR1 as LNHDA and CDR2 as SQIVND (reference sequence). Trimming at V came to 11 bases and at J to 0 bases, leaving 7 bases not matched to a gene. The CDR3 sequence is 13 residues long. The CDR3 region is CAVEGASSYEQYF. CDR3 DNA: TGTGCCGTCGAGGGGGCCAGCTCCTACGAGCAGTACTTC.

The genes are TRBV9 and TRBJ2-3; 10 nucleotides line up with TRBD2. Germline CDR1 is SGDLS and CDR2 is YYNGEE. This CDR3 is built from 19 residues. V shed 2 bases and J 3 bases; nucleotides not matched to a gene: 15. The CDR3 protein is CASSVGLAGAASSTDTQYF. The CDR3 nucleotides are TGTGCCAGCAGCGTTGGGCTAGCGGGAGCCGCGAGCAGTACAGATACGCAGTATTTT.

The chain has TRBV9 and TRBJ2-7; 11 positions match TRBD2. V lost 1 base and J lost 2; bases outside the gene matches: 2. CDR1 is SGDLS and CDR2 is YYNGEE in the germline V gene. The CDR3 sequence is 15 residues long. CDR3 DNA sequence: TGTGCCAGCAGCGTAACTAGCGGGAGCACCTACGAGCAGTACTTC. Its protein is CASSVTSGSTYEQYF.

Written as DNA, the CDR3 is TGCGCCAGCAGCCAAGATAACGGGGATACGCAGTATTTT. The encoded protein is CASSQDNGDTQYF. J is TRBJ2-3 and V is TRBV4-3; D gene ambiguous. Trimming stripped 0 bases from V and 6 bases from J, with 7 bases between. Germline V gene lookup returns CDR1 LGHNA and CDR2 YSLEER. The CDR3 has 13 residues.

The chain employs TRBV7-3 and TRBJ2-2; tentative D call: TRBD1 (5 bases). The germline CDR1 and CDR2 sequences are SGHTA and FQGTGA. The V end was cut by 1 base, the J end by 3 bases, with 12 bases between. The CDR3 consists of 16 residues. CDR3 protein: CASSLNSFRDTGELFF. CDR3 coding DNA: TGTGCCAGCAGCTTAAATTCGTTCAGGGACACCGGGGAGCTGTTTTTT.

The sample holds one count of this clone. The rearrangement joins TRBV30 to TRBJ2-1, with 10 bases that match TRBD2. V dropped 6 bases and J dropped 8; count of bases not matched to a gene: 7. The CDR3 sequence is 13 residues long. Germline V gives CDR1 GTSNPN, CDR2 SVGIG (reference sequence). Here the CDR3 reads CACASGSIHEQFF. The CDR3, as DNA: TGTGCCTGCGCTAGCGGGAGTATCCATGAGCAGTTCTTC.

This clone was seen a few times. The chain has TRBV27 and TRBJ1-5; D is unresolved. The V end was cut by 6 bases, the J end by 4 bases, with 4 bases between. In germline, CDR1 is MNHEY, CDR2 SMNVEV (reference sequence). The CDR3 sequence is 11 residues long. The CDR3, as DNA: TGTGCCAGCAGCCGGAATCAGCCCCAGCATTTT. This sequence encodes CASSRNQPQHF.

The genes are TRBV30 and TRBJ1-2; no firm D call. Germline V gene sequence: CDR1 GTSNPN, CDR2 SVGIG (reference sequence). The V end lost 1 base, the J end lost 4 bases, and 4 bases lay between the germline ends. The CDR3 totals 11 residues. The DNA for the CDR3 is TGTGCCTGGAGTGGGGTCTATGGCTACACCTTC. Translation: CAWSGVYGYTF.

The CDR3 DNA follows: TGTGCCAGCAGTTTAGCGTCCAGTTGGGACAATGAGCAGTTCTTC. Translated, it gives CASSLASSWDNEQFF. The chain has TRBV27 and TRBJ2-1; D unclear. From germline, CDR1 is MNHEY and CDR2 SMNVEV (reference sequence). The CDR3 runs to 15 residues. V lost 2 bases, J lost 5 bases, and 13 bases lay in between.

V usage is TRBV11-3 and J usage is TRBJ2-7; TRBD2 matches 10 bases. The length of the CDR3 is 17 residues. Germline-derived CDR1 and CDR2 are SGHNT and YENEEA. Trimming cost V 6 bases and J 7 bases; bases outside gene matches: 18. The CDR3 here is CASSLLAGDDAGWEQYF. CDR3 in DNA: TGTGCCAGCAGTCTCCTAGCGGGAGATGACGCGGGGTGGGAGCAGTACTTC.

CDR3 region: CASSLGPVREQFF. The DNA of the CDR3 is TGCGCCAGCAGCTTGGGCCCAGTTAGAGAGCAGTTCTTC. V is TRBV5-1 and J is TRBJ2-1; the D is unclear. The germline V and J ends were trimmed by 0 bases and 10 bases, with 11 bases remaining between them. The V gene's germline CDR1 is SGHRS and CDR2 YFSETQ. This CDR3 comprises 13 residues. Complete variable domain (other parts from reference TRBV5-1 and TRBJ2-1): KAGVTQTPRYLIKTRGQQVTLSCSPISGHRSVSWYQQTPGQGLQFLFEYFSETQRNKGNFPGRFSGRQFSNSRSEMNVSTLELGDSALYLCASSLGPVREQFFGPGTRLTVL.